The sequence of this T cell receptor (delta chain) was determined in a study of γδ T cells in repeated Plasmodium falciparum infection. Study-level information: Timepoints: baseline, immediately before selected infections, and 21 days after every infection.

Each sorted gammadelta sample had TRG and TRD chains sequenced. TCRdb ran CATT on the multiplex PCR reads. Of 75,000 to 95,000 delta-chain clones listed, more than 0.85% are singletons. There are many counts of this clone. The TCRdb protein comes from a much larger clone and disagrees with this DNA's translation at residue 16, likely due to a read error; the protein given here is derived from the DNA. The sequenced material came from gamma-delta T cells from blood. This receptor was taken from a pool of human donors (malaria-infected and uninfected, not separated).

The CDR3 protein is CACDTGLGDATTDKLTF. The DNA for the CDR3 is TGTGCCTGTGACACCGGGCTGGGGGACGCAACGACCGATAAACTCACCTTT. V is TRDV2 and J is TRDJ1, with 8 bases aligning to TRDD3. This CDR3 contains 17 residues. CDR1 GEAIGNYY and CDR2 EKD come from the germline V gene.